The sequence of this TCR beta chain was determined in a study of blood T cell repertoires in COVID-19. About the study: Spain, Italy and the United States supplied samples that represented acute and convalescent COVID-19. PBMCs, B-cell-depleted T cells, or T cells provided the cDNA or gDNA that made up the material.

Deletions cut 4 bases from V and 7 bases from J, with 11 bases between. Germline V CDR1 and CDR2: SGHTA, FQGTGA. The CDR3 is made up of 14 amino acids. The method was immunoSEQ multiplex PCR; TCRdb's version includes in-frame clones alone and lacks a portion of them. The sample yields about 240,000 clones, 86% seen once. Specimen: peripheral blood. This TCR came from a man aged 60 to 75 with acute or convalescent COVID-19. This chain links TRBV7-3 with TRBJ1-6; TRBD1 might be the D (6 bases). CDR3 bases: TGTGCCAGCAGCTCCGGACAGTCAAATTCACCCCTCCACTTT. Encoded protein: CASSSGQSNSPLHF.